The 20 T cell receptor beta chains reported below all come from one sample, sequenced in a study of blood T cell repertoires in COVID-19. Using immunoSEQ multiplex PCR, the repertoire was profiled, and TCRdb retains in-frame clones only, with some absent. The sample records under 350,000 clones, roughly 85% being singletons. The sequencing input was peripheral blood. These receptors originate from a human donor in a cohort sampled during active COVID-19.

The chain employs TRBV4-2 and TRBJ1-2, with TRBD1 matching over 9 bases. Trimming removed 5 bases from V and 3 bases from J; junction bases left unmatched: 1. The CDR3 runs to 13 residues. Germline V lookup: CDR1 LGHNA, CDR2 YNFKEQ. This CDR3 reads CASSRQGDYGYTF. CDR3 in DNA: TGTGCCAGCAGCAGACAGGGGGACTATGGCTACACCTTC.

The chain joins TRBV7-3 to TRBJ1-2; D perhaps matches TRBD1 (5 bases). The germline V gene encodes CDR1 SGHTA and CDR2 FQGTGA. CDR3 size: 14 residues. Trimming stripped 5 bases from V and 8 bases from J, with 18 bases between. The CDR3 region is CASSPSGGARGYTF. CDR3 DNA sequence: TGTGCCAGCAGCCCCTCCGGTGGGGCGCGAGGCTACACCTTC.

The rearrangement joins TRBV5-1 to TRBJ1-1, with 8 nucleotides matching TRBD1. The junction had 3 bases not matched to a gene; V was cut back by 4 bases and J by 1 base. The CDR3 has 14 residues. Looked up from germline, CDR1 is SGHRS and CDR2 is YFSETQ. The CDR3 loop is CASSPGQENTEAFF. Here the CDR3 DNA reads TGCGCCAGCAGCCCGGGACAGGAGAACACTGAAGCTTTCTTT.

Only one count was recorded for this clone. The chain employs TRBV7-3 and TRBJ2-5; 8 positions agree with TRBD1. CDR1 and CDR2 from the germline V gene are SGHTA and FQGTGA. The CDR3 has 15 amino acids. V trimming: 4 bases; J trimming: 5 bases; junction bases outside the gene matches: 9. The CDR3 DNA sequence: TGTGCCAGCAGCTCGACCGGGACAGGAACCGAGACCCAGTACTTC. This encodes CASSSTGTGTETQYF.

In this sample, this clone turned up once. The chain couples TRBV4-2 to TRBJ2-3; 11 bases agree with TRBD2. The CDR3 loop spans 19 amino acids. Germline V gene sequence: CDR1 LGHNA, CDR2 YNFKEQ. Germline trimming cut 1 base from V and 4 bases from J; bases unmatched to any gene: 13. CDR3 amino acids: CASSQVSRVSGGGPDTQYF. DNA for the CDR3: TGTGCCAGCAGCCAAGTTTCAAGGGTTAGCGGGGGGGGGCCAGATACGCAGTATTTT.

The chain has TRBV20-1 and TRBJ2-7; 12 bases match TRBD2. Germline V gene lookup returns CDR1 DFQATT and CDR2 SNEGSKA (reference sequence). The length of the CDR3 is 15 residues. Trimming removed 3 bases from V and 5 bases from J; junction bases left unmatched: 8. The CDR3 loop is CSASSPSGGAHEQYF. As DNA, the CDR3 is TGCAGTGCTAGTTCCCCTAGCGGGGGGGCCCACGAGCAGTACTTC.

The V call is TRBV12-3 or TRBV12-4, the J call TRBJ1-2, with unresolved D. The CDR3 contains 13 residues. V lost 4 bases, J lost 8 bases, and 14 bases lay in between. CDR3 coding DNA: TGTGCCAGCAGTTCGTCTGACACCTCAGGCTACACCTTC. Translated: CASSSSDTSGYTF.

V is TRBV28 and J is TRBJ2-4; 7 nucleotides match TRBD1. Trimming at V came to 6 bases and at J to 4 bases, leaving 6 bases not matched to a gene. The CDR3 consists of 14 residues. Germline CDR1 MDHEN, CDR2 SYDVKM. As DNA, the CDR3 is TGTGCCAGCAGCAGATTACAGGGGAAAAACATTCAGTACTTC. Protein: CASSRLQGKNIQYF. The entire variable domain, with the rest obtained from reference TRBV28 and TRBJ2-4, is as follows: DVKVTQSSRYLVKRTGEKVFLECVQDMDHENMFWYRQDPGLGLRLIYFSYDVKMKEKGDIPEGYSVSREKKERFSLILESASTNQTSMYLCASSRLQGKNIQYFGAGTRLSVL.

This CDR3 is CASSLAGGTFQETQYF. The DNA of the CDR3 is TGCGCCAGCAGTCTAGCGGGGGGCACCTTCCAAGAGACCCAGTACTTC. The chain couples TRBV5-1 to TRBJ2-5; 11 nucleotides align to TRBD2. The CDR3 length is 16 residues. V shed 5 bases, J shed 1 base, and the junction held 7 bases outside the gene matches. Germline values: CDR1 SGHRS, CDR2 YFSETQ.

This rearrangement joins TRBV28 to TRBJ1-6; D is unclear. The CDR3 spans 14 residues. Trimming left V 6 bases short and J 5 bases short, with 11 bases between. Germline V gene data show CDR1 as MDHEN and CDR2 as SYDVKM. The CDR3 loop reads CASRGGRNNSPLHF. The CDR3 DNA reads as TGTGCCAGCAGGGGAGGACGGAATAATTCACCCCTCCACTTT. The full variable domain, in which reference TRBV28 and TRBJ1-6 provide the parts outside the CDR3, is DVKVTQSSRYLVKRTGEKVFLECVQDMDHENMFWYRQDPGLGLRLIYFSYDVKMKEKGDIPEGYSVSREKKERFSLILESASTNQTSMYLCASRGGRNNSPLHFGNGTRLTVT.

The rearrangement joins TRBV11-2 to TRBJ1-1, with TRBD1 as a possible D gene (5 bases). Trimming cost V 4 bases and J 1 base, with 10 bases left between them. This CDR3 spans 14 amino acids. Germline V CDR1 and CDR2: SGHAT, FQNNGV. The CDR3 DNA follows: TGTGCCAGCAGCTCCCCGACAGAGAACACTGAAGCTTTCTTT. Its protein is CASSSPTENTEAFF.

A few counts support this clone. This CDR3 reads CASSVVATGNTEAFF. Written as DNA, the CDR3 is TGTGCCAGCAGCGTAGTAGCCACAGGGAACACTGAAGCTTTCTTT. This chain joins TRBV9 and TRBJ1-1; D is possibly TRBD1 (5 bases). V lost 0 bases to trimming and J lost 1 base, with 10 bases between them. The CDR3 contains 15 residues. Germline CDR1 is SGDLS and CDR2 is YYNGEE.

V usage is TRBV18 and J usage is TRBJ1-1, with D possibly being TRBD1 (6 bases). This CDR3 has 15 residues. Trimming took off 6 bases at V and 0 bases at J, with 14 bases between the two ends. The V gene's germline CDR1 is KGHSH and CDR2 LQKENI. The CDR3 is CASSKGGSLNTEAFF. CDR3 nucleotides: TGTGCCAGCTCTAAAGGGGGATCCCTGAACACTGAAGCTTTCTTT.

This chain connects TRBV5-6 to TRBJ1-1, with D possibly being TRBD1 (6 bases). CDR1 and CDR2 (germline): SGHDT, YYEEEE. This CDR3 spans 15 amino acids. V was clipped by 4 bases and J by 7 bases, with 20 bases between them. CDR3 sequence reads: CASSVDRFPNLEAFF. In DNA, the CDR3 is TGTGCCAGCAGCGTTGACAGGTTCCCCAACCTTGAAGCTTTCTTT. The variable domain in full, completed from reference TRBV5-6 and TRBJ1-1, reads DAGVTQSPTHLIKTRGQQVTLRCSPKSGHDTVSWYQQALGQGPQFIFQYYEEEERQRGNFPDRFSGHQFPNYSSELNVNALLLGDSALYLCASSVDRFPNLEAFFGQGTRLTVV.

This clone showed up just once. The chain combines TRBV7-9 with TRBJ2-7; D is ambiguous. Per germline, CDR1 SEHNR and CDR2 FQNEAQ (reference sequence). The CDR3 spans 16 residues. Deletions cut 4 bases from V and 5 bases from J, with 21 bases between. For the CDR3, the DNA is TGTGCCAGCAGCTCGCACCTTTCGCCCCACATACACGAGCAGTACTTC. The encoded protein is CASSSHLSPHIHEQYF.

The chain joins TRBV5-1 to TRBJ1-1, with a possible D match to TRBD1 (6 bases). CDR3 length: 16 residues. The V gene lost 1 base and the J gene lost 4 bases, with 17 bases spanning the gap. CDR1 and CDR2 (germline): SGHRS, YFSETQ. The DNA of the CDR3 is TGCGCCAGCAGCTTGAAACCAGGGGACCGTGGCACTGAAGCTTTCTTT. Protein sequence: CASSLKPGDRGTEAFF.

Concerning this clone: One end of the junction varies from germline; a read error may be responsible. This chain joins TRBV5-6 and TRBJ1-1; D uncertain. The CDR3 is 12 residues long. Germline V gene lookup returns CDR1 SGHDT and CDR2 YYEEEE. The CDR3 spells CASRLARGRAFF. CDR3 nucleotide sequence: TGTGCCAGCAGATTGGCTCGGGGTCGGGCTTTCTTT. The full variable domain, with the rest looked up from reference TRBV5-6 and TRBJ1-1, is DAGVTQSPTHLIKTRGQQVTLRCSPKSGHDTVSWYQQALGQGPQFIFQYYEEEERQRGNFPDRFSGHQFPNYSSELNVNALLLGDSALYLCASRLARGRAFFGQGTRLTVV.

The chain employs TRBV7-9 and TRBJ2-2; perhaps TRBD1 as D (5 bases). Trimming took off 5 bases at V and 5 bases at J, with 9 bases between the two ends. Germline V gene lookup returns CDR1 SEHNR and CDR2 FQNEAQ (reference sequence). This CDR3 spans 13 amino acids. CDR3 sequence reads: CASSQTATGELFF. The CDR3 region has the DNA TGTGCCAGCAGCCAGACAGCAACCGGGGAGCTGTTTTTT.

The chain recombines TRBV24-1 with TRBJ1-1; D unresolved. The V gene's germline CDR1 is KGHDR and CDR2 SFDVKD. With 7 bases removed from V and 1 base from J, the gap between germline ends came to 12 bases. The CDR3 is 14 residues long. CDR3 sequence (DNA): TGTGCCACCAGCACGGGAGGAGGGAACACTGAAGCTTTCTTT. It codes for CATSTGGGNTEAFF.

As to this clone: A much more abundant neighbour one base away suggests this may be a read error. The CDR3 DNA is TGTGCCAGCAGGGACAGGGCGAACACTGAAGCTTTCTTT. The encoded protein is CASRDRANTEAFF. The chain joins TRBV6-5 to TRBJ1-1; 8 bases map to TRBD1. This CDR3 has 13 amino acids. Trimming took 6 bases from V and 1 from J; bases not matched to a gene: 1. Per the germline V gene, CDR1 is MNHEY and CDR2 is SVGAGI.